This T cell receptor (beta chain) appears in the sequencing data of a study of T cells after yellow fever vaccination. Study context: SMART-Seq v4 Ultra Low Input prepared the low-cell-number fractions.

This clonotype was detected only a few times. The antigen is undetermined. UMIs were added to TCR cDNA along with a universal primer site when it was made by 5'RACE template switching. Via MiXCR, TCRdb re-called the 5' RACE reads, giving one row per CDR3 protein. The table has 200,000 to 300,000 distinct CDR3 sequences, about an eighth seen once; the top ten hold 0.4% to 0.55%. General study points: Subsequent booster samples again held most clones from primary vaccination (around 96% CD4, approximately 86% CD8). Researchers cautioned that FACS-sorted repertoires could harbor abundant clonotypes contaminating from the bulk population.

Sequencing was performed on CD4+ T cells sorted from PBMCs, taken 45 days after the yellow fever booster vaccination. This TCR derives from a man under 40 who received the YFV17D yellow fever vaccine.

Written as DNA, the CDR3 is TGTGCCAGCAGGCGGGTAGCGGGAGGGTATGAGCAGTTCTTC. It translates to CASRRVAGGYEQFF. The chain combines TRBV7-2 with TRBJ2-1, with 11 nucleotides matching TRBD2. CDR3 length equals 14 residues. Germline lookup yields CDR1 SGHTA and CDR2 FQGNSA. The trim removed 6 bases at V and 8 bases at J, leaving 6 bases unmatched.